The entry below describes one T cell receptor beta chain. The data were taken from a study of T cell changes during pregnancy in multiple sclerosis. Germline values: CDR1 MNHEY, CDR2 SVGAGI. Trimming took 8 bases from V and 6 from J, leaving 16 bases between them. The CDR3 covers 13 residues. Sequencing used immunoSEQ multiplex PCR; TCRdb keeps in-frame clones, though not all of them. The profile covers more than 40,000 clones, with roughly nine tenths appearing a single time and 0.5% to 0.65% taken by the ten largest. This specimen consisted of CD4+ T cells from peripheral blood mononuclear cells, obtained in the first trimester of pregnancy. The sequence came from a female donor with multiple sclerosis, enrolled in a pregnancy study. The genes are TRBV6-5 and TRBJ1-2, with D tentatively TRBD1 (6 bases). The CDR3 nucleotides are TGTGCCAGCTCCTTGGGGGCCTGGGATGGCTACACCTTC. It codes for CASSLGAWDGYTF.